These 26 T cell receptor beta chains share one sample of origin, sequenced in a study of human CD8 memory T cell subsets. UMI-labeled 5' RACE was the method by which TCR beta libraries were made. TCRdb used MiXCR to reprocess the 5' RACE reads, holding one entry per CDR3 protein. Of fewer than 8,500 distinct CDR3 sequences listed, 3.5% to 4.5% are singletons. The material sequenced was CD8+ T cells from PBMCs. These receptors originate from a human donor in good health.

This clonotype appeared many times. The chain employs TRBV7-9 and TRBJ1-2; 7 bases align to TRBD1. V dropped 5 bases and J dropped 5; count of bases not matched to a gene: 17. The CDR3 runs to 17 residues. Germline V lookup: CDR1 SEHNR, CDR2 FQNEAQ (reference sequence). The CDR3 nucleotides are TGTGCCAGCAGCCACTCCACCTCCGGACAGGAACGTTATGGCTACACCTTC. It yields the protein CASSHSTSGQERYGYTF.

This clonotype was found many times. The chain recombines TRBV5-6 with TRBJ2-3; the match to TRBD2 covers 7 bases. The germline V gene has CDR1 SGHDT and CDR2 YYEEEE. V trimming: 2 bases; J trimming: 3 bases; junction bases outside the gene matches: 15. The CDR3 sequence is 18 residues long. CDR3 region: CASSLGPKRSGATDTQYF. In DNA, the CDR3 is TGTGCCAGCAGCTTAGGTCCGAAAAGGAGCGGGGCTACAGATACGCAGTATTTT. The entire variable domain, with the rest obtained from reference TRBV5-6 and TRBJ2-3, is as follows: DAGVTQSPTHLIKTRGQQVTLRCSPKSGHDTVSWYQQALGQGPQFIFQYYEEEERQRGNFPDRFSGHQFPNYSSELNVNALLLGDSALYLCASSLGPKRSGATDTQYFGPGTRLTVL.

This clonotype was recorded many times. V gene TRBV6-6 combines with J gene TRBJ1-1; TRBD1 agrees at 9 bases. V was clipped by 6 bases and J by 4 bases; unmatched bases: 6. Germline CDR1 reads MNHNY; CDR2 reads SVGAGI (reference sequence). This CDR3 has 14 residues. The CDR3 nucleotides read TGTGCCAGCAGGTTGGGACAGGGAGGCACTGAAGCTTTCTTT. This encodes CASRLGQGGTEAFF.

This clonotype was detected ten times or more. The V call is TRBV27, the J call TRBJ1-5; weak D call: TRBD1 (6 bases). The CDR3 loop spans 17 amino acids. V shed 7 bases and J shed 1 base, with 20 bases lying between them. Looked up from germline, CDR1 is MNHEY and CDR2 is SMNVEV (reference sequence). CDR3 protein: CASTPGGAGLSNQPQHF. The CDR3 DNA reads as TGTGCCAGCACCCCTGGGGGCGCGGGTCTAAGCAATCAGCCCCAGCATTTT.

The CDR3 here is CASSTTEGVTDTQYF. The CDR3 coding sequence is TGTGCCAGCAGCACCACCGAAGGGGTCACAGATACGCAGTATTTT. The gene calls are TRBV11-1 and TRBJ2-3, with D tentatively TRBD1 (5 bases). Trimming removed 5 bases from V and 2 bases from J, with 14 bases in between. Germline CDR1 reads SGHAT; CDR2 reads FQDESV (reference sequence). The CDR3 covers 15 residues.

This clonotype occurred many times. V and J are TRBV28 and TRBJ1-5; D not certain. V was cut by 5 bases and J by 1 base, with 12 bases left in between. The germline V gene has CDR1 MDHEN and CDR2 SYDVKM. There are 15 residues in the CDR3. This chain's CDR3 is CASSETLGSNQPQHF. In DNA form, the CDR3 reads TGTGCCAGCAGTGAGACCCTGGGGAGCAATCAGCCCCAGCATTTT.

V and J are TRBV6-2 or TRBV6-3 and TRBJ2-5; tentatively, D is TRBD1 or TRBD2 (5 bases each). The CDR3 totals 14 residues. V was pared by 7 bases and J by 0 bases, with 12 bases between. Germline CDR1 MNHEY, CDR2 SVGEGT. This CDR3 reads CASMGEGYQETQYF. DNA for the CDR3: TGTGCCAGCATGGGAGAGGGGTACCAAGAGACCCAGTACTTC.

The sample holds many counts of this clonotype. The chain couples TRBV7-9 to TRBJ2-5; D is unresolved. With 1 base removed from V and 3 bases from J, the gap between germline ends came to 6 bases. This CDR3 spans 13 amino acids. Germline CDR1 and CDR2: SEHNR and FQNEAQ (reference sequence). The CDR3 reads CASSLVTEETQYF. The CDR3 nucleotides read TGTGCCAGCAGCTTAGTCACGGAAGAGACCCAGTACTTC.

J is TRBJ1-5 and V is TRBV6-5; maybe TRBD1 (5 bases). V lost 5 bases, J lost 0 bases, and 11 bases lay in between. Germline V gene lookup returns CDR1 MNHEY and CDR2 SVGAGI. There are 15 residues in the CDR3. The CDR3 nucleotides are TGTGCCAGCAGTCAGGGCCTAAATAGCAATCAGCCCCAGCATTTT. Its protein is CASSQGLNSNQPQHF.

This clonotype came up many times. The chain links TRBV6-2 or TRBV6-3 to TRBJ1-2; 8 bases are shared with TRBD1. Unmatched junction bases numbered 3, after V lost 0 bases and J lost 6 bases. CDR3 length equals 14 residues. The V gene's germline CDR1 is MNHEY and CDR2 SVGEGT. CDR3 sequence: CASSYSETGDGYTF. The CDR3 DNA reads TGTGCCAGCAGTTACTCCGAGACAGGGGATGGCTACACCTTC.

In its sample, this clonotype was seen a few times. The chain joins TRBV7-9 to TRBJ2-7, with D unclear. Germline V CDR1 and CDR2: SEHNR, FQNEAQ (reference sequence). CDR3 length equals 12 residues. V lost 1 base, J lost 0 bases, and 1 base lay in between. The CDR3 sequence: CASSLVSYEQYF. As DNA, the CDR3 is TGTGCCAGCAGCTTAGTCTCCTACGAGCAGTACTTC. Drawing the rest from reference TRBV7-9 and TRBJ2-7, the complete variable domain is DTGVSQNPRHKITKRGQNVTFRCDPISEHNRLYWYRQTLGQGPEFLTYFQNEAQLEKSRLLSDRFSAERPKGSFSTLEIQRTEQGDSAMYLCASSLVSYEQYFGPGTRLTVT.

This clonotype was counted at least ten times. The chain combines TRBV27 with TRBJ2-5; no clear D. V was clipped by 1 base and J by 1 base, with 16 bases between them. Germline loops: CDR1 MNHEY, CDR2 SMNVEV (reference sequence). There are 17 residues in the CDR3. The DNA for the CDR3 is TGTGCCAGCAGTTTATTTAGTGGTTTGGGGTCCCAAGAGACCCAGTACTTC. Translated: CASSLFSGLGSQETQYF.

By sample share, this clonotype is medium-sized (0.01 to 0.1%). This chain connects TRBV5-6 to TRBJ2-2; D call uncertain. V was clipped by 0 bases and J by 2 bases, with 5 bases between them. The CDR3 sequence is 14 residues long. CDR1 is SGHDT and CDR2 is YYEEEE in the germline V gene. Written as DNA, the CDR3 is TGTGCCAGCAGCTTGGGGCCCAACACCGGGGAGCTGTTTTTT. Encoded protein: CASSLGPNTGELFF.

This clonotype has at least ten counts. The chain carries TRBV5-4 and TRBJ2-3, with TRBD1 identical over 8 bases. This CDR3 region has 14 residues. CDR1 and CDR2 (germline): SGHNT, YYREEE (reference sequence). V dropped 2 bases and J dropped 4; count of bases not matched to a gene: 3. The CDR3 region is CASSFRQGPDTQYF. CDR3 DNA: TGTGCCAGCAGCTTCCGACAGGGGCCAGATACGCAGTATTTT.

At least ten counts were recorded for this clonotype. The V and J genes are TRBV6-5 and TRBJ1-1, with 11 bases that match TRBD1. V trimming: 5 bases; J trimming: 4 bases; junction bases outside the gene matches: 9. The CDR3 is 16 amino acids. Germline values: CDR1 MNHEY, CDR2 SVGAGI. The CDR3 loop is CASSVVPGQGGTEAFF. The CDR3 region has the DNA TGTGCCAGCAGTGTCGTTCCGGGACAGGGGGGCACTGAAGCTTTCTTT.

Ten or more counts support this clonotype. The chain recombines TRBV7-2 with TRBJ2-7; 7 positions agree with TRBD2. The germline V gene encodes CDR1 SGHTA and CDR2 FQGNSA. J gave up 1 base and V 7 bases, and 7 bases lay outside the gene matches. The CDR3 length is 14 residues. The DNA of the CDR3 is TGTGCCAGCACTCTAGCGGAGGGATCCTACGAGCAGTACTTC. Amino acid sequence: CASTLAEGSYEQYF.

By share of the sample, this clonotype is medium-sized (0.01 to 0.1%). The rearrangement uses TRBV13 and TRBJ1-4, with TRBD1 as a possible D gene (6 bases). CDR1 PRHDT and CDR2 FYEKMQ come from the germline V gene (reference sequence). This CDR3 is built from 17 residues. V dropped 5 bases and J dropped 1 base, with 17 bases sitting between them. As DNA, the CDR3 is TGTGCCAGCAGCACCCAGACAGGAGATCAAACTAATGAAAAACTGTTTTTT. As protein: CASSTQTGDQTNEKLFF. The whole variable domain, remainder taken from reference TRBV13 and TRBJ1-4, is AAGVIQSPRHLIKEKRETATLKCYPIPRHDTVYWYQQGPGQDPQFLISFYEKMQSDKGSIPDRFSAQQFSDYHSELNMSSLELGDSALYFCASSTQTGDQTNEKLFFGSGTQLSVL.

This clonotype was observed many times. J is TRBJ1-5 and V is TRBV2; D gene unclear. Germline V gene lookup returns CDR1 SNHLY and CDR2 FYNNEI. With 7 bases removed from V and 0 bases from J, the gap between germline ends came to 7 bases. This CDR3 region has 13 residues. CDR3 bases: TGTGCCAGCAAGGGATATAGCAATCAGCCCCAGCATTTT. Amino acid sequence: CASKGYSNQPQHF.

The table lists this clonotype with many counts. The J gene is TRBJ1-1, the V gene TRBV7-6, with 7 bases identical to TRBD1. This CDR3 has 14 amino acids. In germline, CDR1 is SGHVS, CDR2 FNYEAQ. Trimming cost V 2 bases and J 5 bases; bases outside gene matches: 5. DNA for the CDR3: TGTGCCAGCAGCTTAAAAGGGGGCATGACTGAAGCTTTCTTT. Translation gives CASSLKGGMTEAFF. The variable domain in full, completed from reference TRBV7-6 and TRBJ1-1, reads GAGVSQSPRYKVTKRGQDVALRCDPISGHVSLYWYRQALGQGPEFLTYFNYEAQQDKSGLPNDRFSAERPEGSISTLTIQRTEQRDSAMYRCASSLKGGMTEAFFGQGTRLTVV.

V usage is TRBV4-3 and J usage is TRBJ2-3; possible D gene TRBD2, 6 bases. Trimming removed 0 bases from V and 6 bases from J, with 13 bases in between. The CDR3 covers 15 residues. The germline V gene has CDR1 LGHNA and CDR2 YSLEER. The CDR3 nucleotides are TGCGCCAGCAGCCAAGAGTGGAGGGAGGCGGATACGCAGTATTTT. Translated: CASSQEWREADTQYF.

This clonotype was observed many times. DNA of the CDR3: TGTGCCAGCAGCCCCCCCCCAGGGGGGGAGACCCAGTACTTC. Translated, it gives CASSPPPGGETQYF. This chain joins TRBV6-2 or TRBV6-3 and TRBJ2-5, with a possible D match to TRBD1 (7 bases). Trimming stripped 6 bases from V and 5 bases from J, with 16 bases between. The CDR3 is 14 amino acids. Per the germline V gene, CDR1 is MNHEY and CDR2 is SVGEGT.

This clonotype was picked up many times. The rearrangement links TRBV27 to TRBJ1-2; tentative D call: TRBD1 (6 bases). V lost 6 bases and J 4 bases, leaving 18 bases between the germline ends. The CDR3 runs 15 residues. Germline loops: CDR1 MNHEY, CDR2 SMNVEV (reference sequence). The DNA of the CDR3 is TGTGCCAGCAGCATAAGATCCGGGGGCAGCTATGGCTACACCTTC. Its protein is CASSIRSGGSYGYTF.

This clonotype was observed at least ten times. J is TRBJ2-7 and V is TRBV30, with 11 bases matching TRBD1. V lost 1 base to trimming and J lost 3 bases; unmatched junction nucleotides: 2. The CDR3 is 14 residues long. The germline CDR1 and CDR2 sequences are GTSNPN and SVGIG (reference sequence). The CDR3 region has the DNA TGTGCCTGGAGTGCGGGGACAGGGGGCTACGAGCAGTACTTC. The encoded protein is CAWSAGTGGYEQYF.

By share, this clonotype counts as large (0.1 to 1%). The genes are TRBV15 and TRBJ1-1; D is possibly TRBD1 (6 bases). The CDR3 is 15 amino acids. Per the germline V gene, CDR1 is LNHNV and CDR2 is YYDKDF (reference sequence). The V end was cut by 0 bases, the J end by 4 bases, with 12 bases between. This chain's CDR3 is CATSRDSGTLTEAFF. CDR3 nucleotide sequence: TGTGCCACCAGCAGAGACTCCGGGACACTCACTGAAGCTTTCTTT.

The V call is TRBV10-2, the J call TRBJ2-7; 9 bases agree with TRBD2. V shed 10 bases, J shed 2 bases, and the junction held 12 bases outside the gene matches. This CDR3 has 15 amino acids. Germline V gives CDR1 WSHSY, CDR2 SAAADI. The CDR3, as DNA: TGCGCCACCACCGGAAGCGGGAGGCCTACCTACGAGCAGTACTTC. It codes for CATTGSGRPTYEQYF.

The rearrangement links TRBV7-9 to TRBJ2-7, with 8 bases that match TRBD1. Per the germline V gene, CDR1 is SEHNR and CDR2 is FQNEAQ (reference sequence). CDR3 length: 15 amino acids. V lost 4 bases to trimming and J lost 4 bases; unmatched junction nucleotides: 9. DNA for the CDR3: TGTGCCAGCAGCTCACCGACAGGGGAGGTGTACGAGCAGTACTTC. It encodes CASSSPTGEVYEQYF.